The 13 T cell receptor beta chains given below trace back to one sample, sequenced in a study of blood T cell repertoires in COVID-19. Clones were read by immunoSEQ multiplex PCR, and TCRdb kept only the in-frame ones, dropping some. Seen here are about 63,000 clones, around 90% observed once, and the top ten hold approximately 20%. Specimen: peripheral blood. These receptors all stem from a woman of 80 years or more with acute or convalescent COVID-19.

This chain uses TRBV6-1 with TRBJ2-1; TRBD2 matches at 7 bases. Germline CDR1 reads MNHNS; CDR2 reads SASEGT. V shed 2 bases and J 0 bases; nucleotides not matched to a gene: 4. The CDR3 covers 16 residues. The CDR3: CASSERGGGSYNEQFF. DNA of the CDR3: TGTGCCAGCAGTGAAAGGGGCGGGGGCTCCTACAATGAGCAGTTCTTC.

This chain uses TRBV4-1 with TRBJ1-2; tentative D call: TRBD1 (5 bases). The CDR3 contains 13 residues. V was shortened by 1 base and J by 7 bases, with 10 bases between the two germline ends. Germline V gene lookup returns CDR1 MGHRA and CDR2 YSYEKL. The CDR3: CASSQGRVGGYTF. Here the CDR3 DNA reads TGCGCCAGCAGCCAAGGCAGGGTGGGTGGCTACACCTTC.

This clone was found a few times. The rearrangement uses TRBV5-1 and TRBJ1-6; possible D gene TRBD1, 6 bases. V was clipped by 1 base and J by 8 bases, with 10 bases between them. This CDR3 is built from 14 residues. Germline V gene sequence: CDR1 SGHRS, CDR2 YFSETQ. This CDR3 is CASSLRGSDSPLHF. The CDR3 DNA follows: TGCGCCAGCAGCTTGAGGGGGTCTGATTCACCCCTCCACTTT.

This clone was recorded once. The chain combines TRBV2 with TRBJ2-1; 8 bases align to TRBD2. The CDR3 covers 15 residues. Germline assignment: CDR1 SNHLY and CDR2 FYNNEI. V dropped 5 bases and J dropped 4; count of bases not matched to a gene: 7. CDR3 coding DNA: TGTGCCAGCAGTCGCCGACTAGCGAGGTACAATGAGCAGTTCTTC. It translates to CASSRRLARYNEQFF.

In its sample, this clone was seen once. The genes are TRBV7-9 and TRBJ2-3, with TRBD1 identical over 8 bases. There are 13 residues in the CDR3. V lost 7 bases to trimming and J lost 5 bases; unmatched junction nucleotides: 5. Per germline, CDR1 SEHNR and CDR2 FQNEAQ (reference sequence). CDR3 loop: CASTRTGIDTQYF. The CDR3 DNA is TGTGCCAGCACTCGGACAGGGATAGATACGCAGTATTTT.

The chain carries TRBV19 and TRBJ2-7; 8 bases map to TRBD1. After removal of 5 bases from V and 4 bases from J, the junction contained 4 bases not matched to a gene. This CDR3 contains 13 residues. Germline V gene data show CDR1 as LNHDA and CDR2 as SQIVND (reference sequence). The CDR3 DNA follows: TGTGCCAGTAGTGTGACAGGGGCTTACGAGCAGTACTTC. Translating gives CASSVTGAYEQYF.

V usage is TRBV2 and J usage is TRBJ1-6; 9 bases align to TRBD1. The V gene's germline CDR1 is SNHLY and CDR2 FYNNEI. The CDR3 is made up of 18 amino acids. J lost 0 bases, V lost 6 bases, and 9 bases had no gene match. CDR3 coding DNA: TGTGCCAGCAGATTAACAGGGGGCTTGAGCTCCTATAATTCACCCCTCCACTTT. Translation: CASRLTGGLSSYNSPLHF.

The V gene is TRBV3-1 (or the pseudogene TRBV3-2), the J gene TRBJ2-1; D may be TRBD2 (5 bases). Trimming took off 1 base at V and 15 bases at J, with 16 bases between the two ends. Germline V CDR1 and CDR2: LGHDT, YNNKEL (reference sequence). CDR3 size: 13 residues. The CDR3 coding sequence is TGTGCCAGCAGCCAAGTACTCGTCGGGGAGAGGTTCTTC. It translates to CASSQVLVGERFF.

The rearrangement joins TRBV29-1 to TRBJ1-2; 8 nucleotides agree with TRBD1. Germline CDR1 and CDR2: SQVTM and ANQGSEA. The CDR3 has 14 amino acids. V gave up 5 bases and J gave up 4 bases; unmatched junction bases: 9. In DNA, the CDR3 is TGCAGCGTTCCATCCTCCGACAGGGGCTATGGCTACACCTTC. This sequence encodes CSVPSSDRGYGYTF.

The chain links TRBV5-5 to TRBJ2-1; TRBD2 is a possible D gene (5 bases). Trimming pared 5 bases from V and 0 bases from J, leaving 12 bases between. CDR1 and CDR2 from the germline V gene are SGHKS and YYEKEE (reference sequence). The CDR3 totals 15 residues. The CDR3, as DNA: TGTGCCAGCAGTCGAGACTACAACTCCTACAATGAGCAGTTCTTC. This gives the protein CASSRDYNSYNEQFF. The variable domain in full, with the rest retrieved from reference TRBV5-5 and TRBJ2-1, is DAGVTQSPTHLIKTRGQQVTLRCSPISGHKSVSWYQQVLGQGPQFIFQYYEKEERGRGNFPDRFSARQFPNYSSELNVNALLLGDSALYLCASSRDYNSYNEQFFGPGTRLTVL.

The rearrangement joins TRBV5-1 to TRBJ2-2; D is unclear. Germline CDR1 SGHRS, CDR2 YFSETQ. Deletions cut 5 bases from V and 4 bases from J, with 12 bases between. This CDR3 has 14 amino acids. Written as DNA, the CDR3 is TGCGCCAGCAGTGTCCCGGAGACCACCGGGGAGCTGTTTTTT. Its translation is CASSVPETTGELFF.

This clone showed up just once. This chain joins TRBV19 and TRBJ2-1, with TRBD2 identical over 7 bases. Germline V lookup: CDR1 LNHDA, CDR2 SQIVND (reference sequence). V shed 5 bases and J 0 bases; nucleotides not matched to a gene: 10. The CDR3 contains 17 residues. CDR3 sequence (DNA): TGTGCCAGTAGTCGAATGGGGGGGAGGGGCTCCTACAATGAGCAGTTCTTC. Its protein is CASSRMGGRGSYNEQFF. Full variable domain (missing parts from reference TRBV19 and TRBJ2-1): DGGITQSPKYLFRKEGQNVTLSCEQNLNHDAMYWYRQDPGQGLRLIYYSQIVNDFQKGDIAEGYSVSREKKESFPLTVTSAQKNPTAFYLCASSRMGGRGSYNEQFFGPGTRLTVL.

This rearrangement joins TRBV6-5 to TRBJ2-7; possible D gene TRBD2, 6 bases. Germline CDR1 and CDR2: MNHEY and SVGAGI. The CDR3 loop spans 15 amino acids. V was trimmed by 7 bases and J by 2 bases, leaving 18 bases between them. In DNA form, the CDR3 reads TGTGCCAGCATAGAACCACGGGGGATCCCCTACGAGCAGTACTTC. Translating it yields CASIEPRGIPYEQYF.